Here is one TCR beta chain with its context. Its matching antigen is unknown. These data come from a study of T-cell memory formation after mild COVID-19. The J segment lost 2 bases and the V segment lost 3 bases, leaving 7 bases of the junction unmatched. This CDR3 region has 17 residues. The germline gives CDR1 SEHNR, CDR2 FQNEAQ (reference sequence). TCRalpha and TCRbeta libraries used 5'RACE with constant-segment primers and UMIs. TCRdb used MiXCR to reprocess the 5' RACE reads, holding one entry per CDR3 protein. This sample yields hundreds of thousands of distinct CDR3 sequences, of which 15% are seen a single time; around 20% belongs to the top ten. Study observations and caveats: A subset of responding clones appeared in pre-infection memory, suggesting cross-reactive memory joined. Second-wave clones with a day 37 peak had unconfirmed SARS-CoV-2 specificity. Among CD4+ contracting clones, most were CM and EM, and CD8+ ones EMRA.

The TCR sequence derives from a man aged 18 to 35 who had mild COVID-19 (a few samples of this study predate the infection). Cell type and time point are not known. The specimen was PBMCs or a T cell subset sorted from them (not recorded which). The chain is built from TRBV7-9 and TRBJ2-1; 10 nucleotides match TRBD1. Here the CDR3 reads CASSFNPGQGTYNEQFF. CDR3 sequence (DNA): TGTGCCAGCAGCTTCAATCCGGGACAGGGGACCTACAATGAGCAGTTCTTC.